This T cell receptor beta chain was found in a study of graft-versus-host responses after intestinal transplantation. Study information: Transplants were multivisceral, liver-intestinal, or isolated intestinal. Following induction with anti-thymocyte globulin, all recipients were given tacrolimus and steroids for roughly three years. Study observations and caveats: GvH clones surfaced in recipient marrow, some emerging earlier in ileum or blood. Early after transplant, HvG clones declined as circulating GvH clones peaked.

Concerning this clone itself: Its antigen is not identified.

The CDR3 runs 17 residues. Per germline, CDR1 SGDLS and CDR2 YYNGEE. Trimming stripped 4 bases from V and 5 bases from J, with 21 bases between. Profiling relied on immunoSEQ multiplex PCR, and the TCRdb table lists in-frame clones only, not all of them. Among tens of thousands of clones, approximately 93% were seen once, and the ten largest hold around 0.54%. The receptor's source is a human donor who received an intestinal transplant. The specimen comprised unstimulated CD8+ T cells sorted from spleen or lymph node cells, sampled before intestinal transplant. This chain connects TRBV9 to TRBJ2-2; D tentatively fits TRBD1 or TRBD2 (5 bases each). The CDR3 bases are TGTGCCAGCAGCTCTCTAGAGGGGTACGGGGATACCGGGGAGCTGTTTTTT. Protein sequence: CASSSLEGYGDTGELFF.